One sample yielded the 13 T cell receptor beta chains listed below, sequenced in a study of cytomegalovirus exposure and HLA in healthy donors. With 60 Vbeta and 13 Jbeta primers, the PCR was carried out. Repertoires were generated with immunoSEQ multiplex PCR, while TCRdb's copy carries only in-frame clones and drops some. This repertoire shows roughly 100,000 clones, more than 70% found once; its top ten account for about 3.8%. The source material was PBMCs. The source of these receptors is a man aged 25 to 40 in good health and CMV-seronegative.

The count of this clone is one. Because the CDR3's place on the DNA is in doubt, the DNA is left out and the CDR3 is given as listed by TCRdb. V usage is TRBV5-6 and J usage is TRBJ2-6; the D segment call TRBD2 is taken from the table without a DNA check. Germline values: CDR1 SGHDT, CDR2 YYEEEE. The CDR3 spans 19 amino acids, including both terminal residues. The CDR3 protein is CASSLFGNGILSGANVLTF.

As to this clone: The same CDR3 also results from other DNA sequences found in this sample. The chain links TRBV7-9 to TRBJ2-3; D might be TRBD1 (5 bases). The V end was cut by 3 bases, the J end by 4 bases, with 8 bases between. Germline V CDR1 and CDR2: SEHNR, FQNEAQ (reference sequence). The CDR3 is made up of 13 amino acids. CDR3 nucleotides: TGTGCCAGCAGCTTTTCAGGGTCAGATACGCAGTATTTT. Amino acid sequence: CASSFSGSDTQYF.

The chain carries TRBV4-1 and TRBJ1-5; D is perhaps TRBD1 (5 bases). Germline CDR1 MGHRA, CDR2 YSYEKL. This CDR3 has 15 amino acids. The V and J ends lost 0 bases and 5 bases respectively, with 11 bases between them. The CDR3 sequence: CASSQERSRDQPQHF. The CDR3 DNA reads TGCGCCAGCAGCCAAGAGAGGAGCAGGGATCAGCCCCAGCATTTT.

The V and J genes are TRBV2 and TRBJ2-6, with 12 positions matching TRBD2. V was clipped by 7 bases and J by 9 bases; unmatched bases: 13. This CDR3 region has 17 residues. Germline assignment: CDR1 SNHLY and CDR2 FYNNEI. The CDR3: CASTETSGGTYDNVLTF. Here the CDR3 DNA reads TGTGCCAGCACCGAGACTAGCGGGGGAACTTACGACAACGTCCTGACTTTC.

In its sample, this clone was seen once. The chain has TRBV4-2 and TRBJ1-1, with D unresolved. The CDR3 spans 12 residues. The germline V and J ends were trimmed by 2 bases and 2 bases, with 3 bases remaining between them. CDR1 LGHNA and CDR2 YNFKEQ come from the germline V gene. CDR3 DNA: TGTGCCAGCAGCCAACTAAACACTGAAGCTTTCTTT. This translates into CASSQLNTEAFF.

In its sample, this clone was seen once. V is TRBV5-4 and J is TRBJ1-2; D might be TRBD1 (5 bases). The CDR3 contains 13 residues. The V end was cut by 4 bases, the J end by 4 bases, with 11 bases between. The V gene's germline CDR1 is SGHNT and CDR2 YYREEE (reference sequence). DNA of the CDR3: TGTGCCAGCAGCACGGGGGTTATCTATGGCTACACCTTC. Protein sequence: CASSTGVIYGYTF.

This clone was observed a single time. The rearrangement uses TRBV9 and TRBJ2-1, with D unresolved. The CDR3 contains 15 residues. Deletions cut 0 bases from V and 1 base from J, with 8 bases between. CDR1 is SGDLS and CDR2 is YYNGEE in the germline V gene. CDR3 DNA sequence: TGTGCCAGCAGCGTAGGAGCGTCGTCCTACAATGAGCAGTTCTTC. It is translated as CASSVGASSYNEQFF.

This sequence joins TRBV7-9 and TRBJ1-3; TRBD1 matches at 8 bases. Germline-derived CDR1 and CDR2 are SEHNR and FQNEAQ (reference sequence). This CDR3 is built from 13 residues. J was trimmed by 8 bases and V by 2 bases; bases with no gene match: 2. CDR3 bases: TGTGCCAGCAGCTTACAGGGGGCGGACACCATATATTTT. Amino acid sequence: CASSLQGADTIYF.

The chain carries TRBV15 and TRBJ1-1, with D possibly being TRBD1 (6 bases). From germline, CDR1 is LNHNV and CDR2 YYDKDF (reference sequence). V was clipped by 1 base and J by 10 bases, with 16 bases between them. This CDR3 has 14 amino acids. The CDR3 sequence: CATSRAKTGPGAFF. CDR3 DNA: TGTGCCACCAGCAGAGCGAAAACAGGGCCAGGAGCTTTCTTT.

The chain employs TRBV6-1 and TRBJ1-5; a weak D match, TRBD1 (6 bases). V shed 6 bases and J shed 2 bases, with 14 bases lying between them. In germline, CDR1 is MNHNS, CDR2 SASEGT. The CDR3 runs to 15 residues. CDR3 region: CASRNREAGNQPQHF. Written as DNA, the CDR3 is TGTGCCAGCAGGAACAGGGAAGCGGGCAATCAGCCCCAGCATTTT.

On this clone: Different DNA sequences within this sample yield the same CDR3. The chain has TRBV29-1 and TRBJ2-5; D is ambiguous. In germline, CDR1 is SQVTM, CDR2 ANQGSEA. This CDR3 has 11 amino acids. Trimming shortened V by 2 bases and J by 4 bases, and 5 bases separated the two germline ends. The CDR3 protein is CSVEPGETQYF. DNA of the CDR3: TGCAGCGTTGAACCCGGAGAGACCCAGTACTTC.

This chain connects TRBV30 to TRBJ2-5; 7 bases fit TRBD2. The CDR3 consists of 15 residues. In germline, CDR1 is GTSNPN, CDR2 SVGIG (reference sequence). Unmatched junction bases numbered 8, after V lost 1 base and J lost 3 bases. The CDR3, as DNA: TGTGCCTGGAGTGCCTACACCCGGGGGGAAGAGACCCAGTACTTC. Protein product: CAWSAYTRGEETQYF.

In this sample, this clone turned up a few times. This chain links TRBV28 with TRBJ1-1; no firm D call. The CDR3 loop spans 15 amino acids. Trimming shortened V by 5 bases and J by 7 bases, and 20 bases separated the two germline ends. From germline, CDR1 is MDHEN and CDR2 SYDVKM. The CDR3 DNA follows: TGTGCCAGCAGTCCGAGCTGGGGTACCGGGGTTGAAGCTTTCTTT. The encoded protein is CASSPSWGTGVEAFF.